This paragraph covers one T cell receptor beta chain sequence. The CD8 memory sample joined CD45RO+ cells and CCR7-negative CD45RA+ cells. The sample is drawn from a study of shared clonotypes between healthy human individuals. The assay was run at deep level. Profiled with immunoSEQ multiplex PCR; TCRdb holds only in-frame clones, not every one. The sample carries approximately 87,000 clones, roughly two thirds recorded once. Trimming at V came to 6 bases and at J to 1 base, leaving 7 bases not matched to a gene. The CDR3 has 17 residues. Germline CDR1 is SNHLY and CDR2 is FYNNEI. This TCR was recovered from a man aged 25 to 45 in good health. The sample consisted of memory CD8+ T cells sorted from blood. Specified subset: CD45RO+ cells pooled with CCR7-negative TemRA cells. The chain employs TRBV2 and TRBJ2-2; 11 nucleotides align to TRBD1. The CDR3 loop reads CASSLRGTGGNTGELFF. In nucleotides, the CDR3 is TGTGCCAGCAGCCTAAGGGGGACAGGGGGGAACACCGGGGAGCTGTTTTTT.